This T cell receptor beta chain was found in a study of T-cell memory formation after mild COVID-19. From germline, CDR1 is LGHDT and CDR2 YNNKEL (reference sequence). After removal of 3 bases from V and 8 bases from J, the junction contained 7 bases not matched to a gene. The CDR3 extends over 14 amino acids. This clonotype was recorded at least ten times. TCRdb analysed the 5' RACE reads with MiXCR anew, one entry per CDR3 protein. In the table there are hundreds of thousands of distinct CDR3 sequences, under 20% of which are singletons. Material for sequencing was PBMCs or a T cell subset sorted from them (not recorded which). This chain links TRBV3-1 with TRBJ2-4, with TRBD2 matching 7 bases. The clonotype was recovered from an adult woman who had mild COVID-19 (a few samples of this study predate the infection). Cell type and time point are not known. CDR3 DNA sequence: TGTGCCAGCAGCCAGGGAGGGGACGCGGACATTCAGTACTTC. This encodes CASSQGGDADIQYF.